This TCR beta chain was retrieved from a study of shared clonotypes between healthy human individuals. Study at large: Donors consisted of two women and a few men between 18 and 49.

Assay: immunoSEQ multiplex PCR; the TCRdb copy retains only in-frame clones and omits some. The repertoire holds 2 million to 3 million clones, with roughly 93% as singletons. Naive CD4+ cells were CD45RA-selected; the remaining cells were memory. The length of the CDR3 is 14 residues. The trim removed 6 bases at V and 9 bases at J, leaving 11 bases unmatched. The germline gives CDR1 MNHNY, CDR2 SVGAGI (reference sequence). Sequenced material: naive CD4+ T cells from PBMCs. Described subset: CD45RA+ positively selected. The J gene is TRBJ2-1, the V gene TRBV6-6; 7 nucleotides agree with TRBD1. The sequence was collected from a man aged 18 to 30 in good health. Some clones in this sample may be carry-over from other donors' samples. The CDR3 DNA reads TGTGCCAGCAGGACGAACAGGGGATTGCGTGAGCAGTTCTTC. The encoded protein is CASRTNRGLREQFF.